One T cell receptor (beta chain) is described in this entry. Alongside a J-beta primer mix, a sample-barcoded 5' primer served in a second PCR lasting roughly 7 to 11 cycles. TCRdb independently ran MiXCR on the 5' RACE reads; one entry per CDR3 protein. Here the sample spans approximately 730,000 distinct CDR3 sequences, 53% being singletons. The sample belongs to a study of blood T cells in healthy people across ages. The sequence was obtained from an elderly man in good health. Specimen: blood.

CDR3 residues: CASRAGQGNYGYTF. CDR3 sequence (DNA): TGTGCCAGCAGGGCCGGACAGGGCAACTATGGCTACACCTTC. The chain couples TRBV6-5 to TRBJ1-2; 8 positions match TRBD1. From germline, CDR1 is MNHEY and CDR2 SVGAGI. With 6 bases clipped from V and 2 bases from J, the junction kept 5 bases outside the gene matches. CDR3 length: 14 amino acids.